One and the same sample provided the 7 T cell receptor beta chains below, sequenced in a study of early T cells in non-severe SARS-CoV-2 infection. TCRdb ran MiXCR on the 5' RACE reads and lists one entry per CDR3 protein. Among some 29,000 distinct CDR3 sequences, roughly 5.4% were seen once, and the ten largest hold 3.5% to 5%. Specimen: whole blood. These receptor sequences come from an adult who was a healthcare worker with PCR-confirmed SARS-CoV-2 infection or an uninfected control (not recorded which).

This clonotype was found many times. The chain couples TRBV27 to TRBJ2-1; 7 nucleotides line up with TRBD2. This CDR3 is 18 amino acids long. Germline V lookup: CDR1 MNHEY, CDR2 SMNVEV (reference sequence). V lost 5 bases, J lost 0 bases, and 13 bases stayed unmatched. For the CDR3, the DNA is TGTGCCAGCAGTCCGGGACTATCTTTCTTCAGCTCCTACAATGAGCAGTTCTTC. Encoded protein: CASSPGLSFFSSYNEQFF.

This clonotype appeared many times. The chain carries TRBV19 and TRBJ2-2, with D perhaps being TRBD1 or TRBD2 (5 bases each). Germline values: CDR1 LNHDA, CDR2 SQIVND (reference sequence). The CDR3 is 15 amino acids. Trimming shortened V by 5 bases and J by 0 bases, and 10 bases separated the two germline ends. CDR3 sequence: CASSLGTANTGELFF. Here the CDR3 DNA reads TGTGCCAGTAGTTTAGGGACGGCGAACACCGGGGAGCTGTTTTTT.

V is TRBV29-1 and J is TRBJ2-6, with D perhaps matching TRBD2 (5 bases). Trimming removed 0 bases at V and 15 bases at J, with 9 bases between. Germline loops: CDR1 SQVTM, CDR2 ANQGSEA. CDR3 size: 11 residues. DNA for the CDR3: TGCAGCGTTGAAGAGGGTGGAGGCCTGACTTTC. It translates to CSVEEGGGLTF.

This clonotype was observed many times. V is TRBV6-5 and J is TRBJ1-5; no firm D call. CDR1 is MNHEY and CDR2 is SVGAGI in the germline V gene. This CDR3 spans 17 amino acids. Trimming left V 6 bases short and J 7 bases short, with 25 bases between. CDR3 coding DNA: TGTGCCAGCAGCCTTTTTCCTGCGGGTACCCCCGCCCAGCCCCAGCATTTT. Residues: CASSLFPAGTPAQPQHF.

As regards this clonotype: Just one base apart from a much larger clone, this may be a read error. The genes are TRBV6-2 or TRBV6-3 and TRBJ2-5; D uncertain. Germline assignment: CDR1 MNHEY and CDR2 SVGEGT. CDR3 length: 16 amino acids. Trimming cost V 2 bases and J 2 bases, with 15 bases left between them. CDR3 DNA sequence: TGTGCCAGCAGTTACCGGAGCACAAATTGGCAAGAGACCCAGTACTTC. The encoded protein is CASSYRSTNWQETQYF.

The table lists this clonotype with many counts. J is TRBJ1-2 and V is TRBV7-3, with TRBD1 as a possible D gene (5 bases). Germline lookup yields CDR1 SGHTA and CDR2 FQGTGA. CDR3 size: 14 residues. Trimming left V 2 bases short and J 4 bases short, with 11 bases between. The CDR3 bases are TGTGCCAGCAGCTTAGGAGAGGGGCCCTATGGCTACACCTTC. Amino acid sequence: CASSLGEGPYGYTF. The variable domain in full, with the rest retrieved from reference TRBV7-3 and TRBJ1-2, is GAGVSQTPSNKVTEKGKYVELRCDPISGHTALYWYRQSLGQGPEFLIYFQGTGAADDSGLPNDRFFAVRPEGSVSTLKIQRTERGDSAVYLCASSLGEGPYGYTFGSGTRLTVV.

In its sample, this clonotype was seen many times. The V and J genes are TRBV4-2 and TRBJ2-1; D remains ambiguous. The CDR3 is made up of 14 amino acids. Germline CDR1 is LGHNA and CDR2 is YNFKEQ. Between the trimmed V and J ends, which lost 0 bases and 6 bases, there was a span of 9 bases. In DNA, the CDR3 is TGTGCCAGCAGCCAAGACAGGCGGTTCAATGAGCAGTTCTTC. It specifies CASSQDRRFNEQFF.